This T cell receptor (beta chain) was documented in a study of cytomegalovirus exposure and HLA in healthy donors. V lost 6 bases, J lost 2 bases, and 9 bases stayed unmatched. The CDR3 is 16 residues long. Germline CDR1 MDHEN, CDR2 SYDVKM. The repertoire was sequenced with immunoSEQ multiplex PCR; TCRdb's copy has only in-frame clones and lacks some. The sample includes about 200,000 clones, more than 65% of them seen just once. The J gene is TRBJ2-7, the V gene TRBV28; 11 nucleotides line up with TRBD2. The sequencing sample was made of PBMCs. The clonotype originates from a woman in her twenties or thirties in good health and CMV-seropositive. The DNA for the CDR3 is TGTGCCAGCAGCGGCGGACCGGGACTAGCGGCCTACGAGCAGTACTTC. Translating gives CASSGGPGLAAYEQYF. Looking up the rest from reference TRBV28 and TRBJ2-7 gives the full variable domain: DVKVTQSSRYLVKRTGEKVFLECVQDMDHENMFWYRQDPGLGLRLIYFSYDVKMKEKGDIPEGYSVSREKKERFSLILESASTNQTSMYLCASSGGPGLAAYEQYFGPGTRLTVT.